This T cell receptor beta chain was recovered during a study of blood T cell repertoires in COVID-19. In the study overall: The United States, Italy and Spain provided the acute and convalescent COVID-19 samples. From T cells, B-cell-depleted T cells, or PBMCs came the material, which was cDNA or gDNA.

This CDR3 is 13 amino acids long. CDR1 is SGHTA, CDR2 FQGNSA, per germline. Deletions cut 2 bases from V and 2 bases from J, with 5 bases between. Recovery meant two consecutive negative NP/OP PCR tests, professional clearance, or resolved symptoms. Original methodology: Using reference gene primer amplification, nucleated cell counts were estimated. Libraries were prepared by immunoSEQ multiplex PCR; TCRdb keeps only in-frame clonotypes and omits some of them. The V and J calls and clone size were taken over from that table, and D and trimming were inferred from the DNA. The table records a few hundred thousand clones, 70% to 90% of them present only once.

This TCR derives from a woman between 45 and 65 years old who had recovered from COVID-19. The V call is TRBV7-2, the J call TRBJ2-3, with D unresolved. Sequencing was done on a sample of PBMCs or T cells enriched from blood (not recorded which). DNA for the CDR3: TGTGCCAGCAGCTTACAAATCACAGATACGCAGTATTTT. As protein: CASSLQITDTQYF.